This entry lists 22 T cell receptor beta chains sequenced from one sample in a study of control samples from healthy donors and cancer patients. Sequenced by immunoSEQ multiplex PCR; TCRdb stores in-frame clones only, minus some. Among roughly 49,000 clones, roughly nine tenths were seen once, and the ten largest hold around 0.8%. Source material: PBMCs. The source of these receptors is a man aged 25 to 45 with colorectal cancer.

The chain is built from TRBV9 and TRBJ1-1; the D gene is possibly TRBD1 (5 bases). V lost 0 bases and J lost 5, with 11 bases in between. The CDR3 extends over 14 amino acids. Germline V CDR1 and CDR2: SGDLS, YYNGEE. The CDR3: CASSVAGGRTEAFF. The DNA for the CDR3 is TGTGCCAGCAGCGTAGCTGGGGGGAGAACTGAAGCTTTCTTT.

This clone was observed a few times. DNA of the CDR3: TGTGCCTGGAGTGTAGTTCCCGGGGGGGGCACAGATACGCAGTATTTT. This codes for CAWSVVPGGGTDTQYF. The chain recombines TRBV30 with TRBJ2-3, with 8 bases lining up with TRBD2. The CDR3 is 16 residues long. V trimming: 0 bases; J trimming: 1 base; junction bases outside the gene matches: 6. Germline V gene lookup returns CDR1 GTSNPN and CDR2 SVGIG (reference sequence).

This clone appeared a single time. The gene calls are TRBV7-2 and TRBJ2-3; D is unclear. The CDR3 loop spans 13 amino acids. Germline V CDR1 and CDR2: SGHTA, FQGNSA. V shed 2 bases and J shed 0 bases, with 3 bases lying between them. The CDR3 DNA sequence: TGTGCCAGCAGCTTACCTAGCACAGATACGCAGTATTTT. Translated, it gives CASSLPSTDTQYF.

This clone was counted a single time. The V and J genes are TRBV18 and TRBJ2-1, with TRBD2 matching over 8 bases. The V gene end was trimmed by 3 bases and the J gene end by 5 bases; junction bases not matched to a gene: 9. The germline V gene encodes CDR1 KGHSH and CDR2 LQKENI. The CDR3 runs 16 residues. The CDR3 nucleotides read TGTGCCAGCTCACCGCAAAGACTAGCGAAGAACAATGAGCAGTTCTTC. This encodes CASSPQRLAKNNEQFF.

The chain joins TRBV6-2 or TRBV6-3 to TRBJ1-2; perhaps TRBD1 as D (6 bases). From germline, CDR1 is MNHEY and CDR2 SVGEGT. The CDR3 loop spans 14 amino acids. V was shortened by 0 bases and J by 8 bases, with 13 bases between the two germline ends. The CDR3 DNA reads TGTGCCAGCAGTTACTCGAACAGGGCATTAGGCTACACCTTC. Translating it yields CASSYSNRALGYTF.

The chain carries TRBV5-8 and TRBJ1-5; D remains ambiguous. Trimming left V 0 bases short and J 1 base short, with 14 bases between. The CDR3 contains 17 residues. CDR1 SGHTS and CDR2 YDEGEE come from the germline V gene. The CDR3 reads CASSLDFPLGSNQPQHF. The CDR3 DNA reads as TGTGCCAGCAGCTTGGATTTCCCCCTCGGGAGCAATCAGCCCCAGCATTTT.

The CDR3: CASSHQEYTEAFF. The CDR3 nucleotides are TGTGCCAGCAGCCATCAAGAGTATACTGAAGCTTTCTTT. This sequence joins TRBV11-2 and TRBJ1-1; D not resolved. Germline loops: CDR1 SGHAT, CDR2 FQNNGV. The V and J ends lost 5 bases and 5 bases respectively, with 12 bases between them. The CDR3 consists of 13 residues.

This chain joins TRBV19 and TRBJ1-3; D is ambiguous. Trimming stripped 3 bases from V and 0 bases from J, with 9 bases between. CDR1 is LNHDA and CDR2 is SQIVND in the germline V gene (reference sequence). CDR3 length: 15 residues. In DNA, the CDR3 is TGTGCCAGTAGTATTGCGAGATTCTCTGGAAACACCATATATTTT. As protein: CASSIARFSGNTIYF.

The chain carries TRBV5-8 and TRBJ2-2, with 7 bases matching TRBD2. The germline gives CDR1 SGHTS, CDR2 YDEGEE. V shed 1 base and J 4 bases; nucleotides not matched to a gene: 7. The CDR3 runs 16 residues. The CDR3 loop is CASSLFAGVFTGELFF. CDR3 nucleotide sequence: TGTGCCAGCAGCTTGTTCGCGGGGGTTTTCACCGGGGAGCTGTTTTTT.

This clone showed up just once. This chain links TRBV5-1 with TRBJ1-2; the match to TRBD1 covers 9 bases. The length of the CDR3 is 13 residues. With 0 bases clipped from V and 8 bases from J, the junction kept 2 bases outside the gene matches. Germline-derived CDR1 and CDR2 are SGHRS and YFSETQ. The CDR3 reads CASSLAGTGGYTF. DNA of the CDR3: TGCGCCAGCAGCTTGGCCGGGACAGGGGGCTACACCTTC.

The chain is built from TRBV10-3 and TRBJ2-7; 9 bases match TRBD1. Germline lookup yields CDR1 ENHRY and CDR2 SYGVKD. Losses at the gene ends were 4 bases for V and 2 bases for J; bases not matched to a gene: 12. This CDR3 spans 17 amino acids. CDR3 nucleotide sequence: TGTGCCATCAGTGGGCCCTCCGGGACAGGGTTAACCTACGAGCAGTACTTC. It is translated as CAISGPSGTGLTYEQYF.

V and J are TRBV4-2 and TRBJ1-2; 11 nucleotides match TRBD1. The CDR3 has 18 amino acids. The trim removed 5 bases at V and 4 bases at J, leaving 15 bases unmatched. The germline gives CDR1 LGHNA, CDR2 YNFKEQ. The CDR3 here is CASSKLPSGTGGGYGYTF. In DNA form, the CDR3 reads TGTGCCAGCAGCAAACTACCCTCCGGGACAGGGGGAGGCTATGGCTACACCTTC.

V usage is TRBV5-1 and J usage is TRBJ1-6; D is ambiguous. This CDR3 comprises 15 residues. Germline V gene sequence: CDR1 SGHRS, CDR2 YFSETQ. V gave up 5 bases and J gave up 7 bases, with 16 bases separating them. For the CDR3, the DNA is TGCGCCAGCAGGATTGTTGGCAATCTGAATTCACCCCTCCACTTT. Protein sequence: CASRIVGNLNSPLHF.

This clone was observed a single time. This chain connects TRBV6-1 to TRBJ1-5; D is undetermined. Germline CDR1 and CDR2: MNHNS and SASEGT. Trimming cost V 1 base and J 9 bases, with 13 bases left between them. CDR3 size: 14 residues. The CDR3 loop reads CASSEGGPYWPQHF. As DNA, the CDR3 is TGTGCCAGCAGTGAAGGAGGGCCTTATTGGCCCCAGCATTTT.

This chain joins TRBV7-9 and TRBJ2-5; D is unresolved. V lost 2 bases to trimming and J lost 2 bases, with 6 bases between them. CDR3 length equals 13 residues. CDR1 is SEHNR and CDR2 is FQNEAQ in the germline V gene (reference sequence). The CDR3 region has the DNA TGTGCCAGCAGCTTATGGGGACAAGAGACCCAGTACTTC. Translation gives CASSLWGQETQYF.

CDR3 amino acids: CASSLQLGRSEAFF. CDR3 nucleotide sequence: TGTGCCAGCAGCCTCCAACTAGGGCGGTCTGAAGCTTTCTTT. The V call is TRBV14, the J call TRBJ1-1, with D unresolved. CDR3 size: 14 residues. Trimming stripped 4 bases from V and 6 bases from J, with 15 bases between. The germline V gene encodes CDR1 SGHDN and CDR2 FVKESK.

The V and J genes are TRBV11-3 and TRBJ2-7; TRBD1 matches 9 bases. Germline CDR1 reads SGHNT; CDR2 reads YENEEA. V gave up 1 base and J gave up 2 bases; unmatched junction bases: 12. CDR3 size: 18 residues. CDR3 sequence (DNA): TGTGCCAGCAGCTTAGGTGCAGTGGGACAGGGAGGACCCTACGAGCAGTACGTC. This sequence encodes CASSLGAVGQGGPYEQYV.

This chain uses TRBV6-6 with TRBJ1-1, with D maybe TRBD1 (5 bases). The germline V gene has CDR1 MNHNY and CDR2 SVGAGI (reference sequence). This CDR3 has 16 amino acids. V was pared by 2 bases and J by 1 base, with 14 bases between. CDR3 region: CASSYGSGGRNTEAFF. In DNA, the CDR3 is TGTGCCAGCAGTTACGGCTCCGGGGGGAGGAACACTGAAGCTTTCTTT.

This chain joins TRBV19 and TRBJ1-1; 7 bases are shared with TRBD1. V lost 6 bases to trimming and J lost 1 base; unmatched junction nucleotides: 5. The CDR3 runs to 14 residues. Germline values: CDR1 LNHDA, CDR2 SQIVND (reference sequence). As DNA, the CDR3 is TGTGCCAGTAGCCGAAGGGACAGGAACACTGAAGCTTTCTTT. This codes for CASSRRDRNTEAFF.

The V gene is TRBV4-3, the J gene TRBJ1-6, with D possibly TRBD1 on 5 matching bases. V was pared by 0 bases and J by 6 bases, with 18 bases between. This CDR3 has 18 residues. Germline CDR1 is LGHNA and CDR2 is YSLEER. In nucleotides, the CDR3 is TGCGCCAGCAGCCAAGATCTTCGAAGGGGACTGCTTAATTCACCCCTCCACTTT. It specifies CASSQDLRRGLLNSPLHF.

V and J are TRBV10-3 and TRBJ2-7, with 7 bases matching TRBD2. This CDR3 is 15 amino acids long. CDR1 and CDR2 (germline): ENHRY, SYGVKD. The V and J ends lost 0 bases and 3 bases, in that order; junction bases with no gene match: 5. Written as DNA, the CDR3 is TGTGCCATCAGTGAGTCCCCGGGGGGAAGCTACGAGCAGTACTTC. Translated, it gives CAISESPGGSYEQYF.

The rearrangement links TRBV2 to TRBJ1-5, with 7 positions matching TRBD1. Trimming took 8 bases from V and 6 from J; bases not matched to a gene: 10. CDR1 is SNHLY, CDR2 FYNNEI, per germline. This CDR3 is 14 amino acids long. The CDR3 sequence is CASSTGAPSQPQHF. The DNA of the CDR3 is TGTGCCAGCTCCACAGGGGCTCCCAGTCAGCCCCAGCATTTT. The whole variable domain, filled in from reference TRBV2 and TRBJ1-5, reads EPEVTQTPSHQVTQMGQEVILRCVPISNHLYFYWYRQILGQKVEFLVSFYNNEISEKSEIFDDQFSVERPDGSNFTLKIRSTKLEDSAMYFCASSTGAPSQPQHFGDGTRLSIL.